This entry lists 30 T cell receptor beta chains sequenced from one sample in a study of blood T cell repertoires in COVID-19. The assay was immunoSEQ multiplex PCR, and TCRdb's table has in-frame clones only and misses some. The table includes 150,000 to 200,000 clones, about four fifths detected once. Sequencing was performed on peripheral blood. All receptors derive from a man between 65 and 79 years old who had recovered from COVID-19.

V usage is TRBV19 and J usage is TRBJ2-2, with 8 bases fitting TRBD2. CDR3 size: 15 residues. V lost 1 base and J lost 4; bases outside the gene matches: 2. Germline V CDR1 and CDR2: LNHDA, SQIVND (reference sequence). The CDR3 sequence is CASSIVLAVTGELFF. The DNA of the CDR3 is TGTGCCAGTAGTATAGTACTAGCGGTCACCGGGGAGCTGTTTTTT.

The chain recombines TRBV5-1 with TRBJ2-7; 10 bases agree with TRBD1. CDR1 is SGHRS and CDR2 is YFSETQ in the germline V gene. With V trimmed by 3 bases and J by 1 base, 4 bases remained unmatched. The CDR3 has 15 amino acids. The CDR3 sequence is CASSSRDRGSYEQYF. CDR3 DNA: TGCGCCAGCAGCTCCCGGGACAGGGGATCCTACGAGCAGTACTTC.

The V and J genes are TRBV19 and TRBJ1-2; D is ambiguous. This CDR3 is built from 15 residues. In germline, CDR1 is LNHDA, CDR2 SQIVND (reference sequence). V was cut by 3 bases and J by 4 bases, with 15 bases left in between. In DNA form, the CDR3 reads TGTGCCAGTAGTATGCGGGAAATACGAACCTATGGCTACACCTTC. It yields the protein CASSMREIRTYGYTF.

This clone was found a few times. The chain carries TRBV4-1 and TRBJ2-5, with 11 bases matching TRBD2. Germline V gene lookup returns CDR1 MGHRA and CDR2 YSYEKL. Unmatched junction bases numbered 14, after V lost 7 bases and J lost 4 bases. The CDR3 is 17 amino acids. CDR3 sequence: CASTPLSSGRMLETQYF. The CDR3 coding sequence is TGCGCCAGCACCCCCCTGTCTAGCGGGAGGATGTTAGAGACCCAGTACTTC.

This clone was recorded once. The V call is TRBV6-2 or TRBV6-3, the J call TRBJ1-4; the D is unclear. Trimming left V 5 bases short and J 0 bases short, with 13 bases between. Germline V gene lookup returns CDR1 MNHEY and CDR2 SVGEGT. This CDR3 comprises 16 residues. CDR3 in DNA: TGTGCCAGCAGTGTCCGGACGGGGACAACTAATGAAAAACTGTTTTTT. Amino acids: CASSVRTGTTNEKLFF.

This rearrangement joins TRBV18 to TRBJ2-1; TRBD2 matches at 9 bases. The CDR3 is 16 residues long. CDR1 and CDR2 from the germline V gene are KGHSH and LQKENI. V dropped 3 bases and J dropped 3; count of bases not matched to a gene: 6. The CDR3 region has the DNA TGTGCCAGCTCACCGGCGGCGGGAGGGCTCTACAATGAGCAGTTCTTC. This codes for CASSPAAGGLYNEQFF.

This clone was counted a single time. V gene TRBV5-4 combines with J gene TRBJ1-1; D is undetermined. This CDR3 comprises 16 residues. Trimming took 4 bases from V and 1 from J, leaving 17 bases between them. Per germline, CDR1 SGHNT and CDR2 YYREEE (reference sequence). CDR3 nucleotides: TGTGCCAGCAGCAACGAGGGCAGAGACCCGAACACTGAAGCTTTCTTT. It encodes CASSNEGRDPNTEAFF.

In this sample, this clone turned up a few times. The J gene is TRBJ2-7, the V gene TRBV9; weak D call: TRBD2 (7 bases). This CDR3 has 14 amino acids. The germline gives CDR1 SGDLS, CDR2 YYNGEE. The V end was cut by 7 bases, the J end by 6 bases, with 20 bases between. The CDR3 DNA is TGTGCCAGCTCCGAGGGGGGGATACCTGCCGAGCAGTACTTC. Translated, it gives CASSEGGIPAEQYF.

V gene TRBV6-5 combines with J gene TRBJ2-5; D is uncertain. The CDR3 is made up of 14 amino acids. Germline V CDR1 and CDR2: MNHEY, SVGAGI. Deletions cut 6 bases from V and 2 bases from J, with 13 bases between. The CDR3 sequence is CASSPDWQQETQYF. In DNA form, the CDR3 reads TGTGCCAGCAGCCCAGATTGGCAGCAAGAGACCCAGTACTTC.

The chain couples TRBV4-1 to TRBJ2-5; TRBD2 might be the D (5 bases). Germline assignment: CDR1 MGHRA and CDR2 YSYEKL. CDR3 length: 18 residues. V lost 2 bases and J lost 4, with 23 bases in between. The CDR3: CASSQHGGRAVKGETQYF. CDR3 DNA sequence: TGCGCCAGCAGCCAACATGGTGGGAGAGCTGTGAAGGGAGAGACCCAGTACTTC.

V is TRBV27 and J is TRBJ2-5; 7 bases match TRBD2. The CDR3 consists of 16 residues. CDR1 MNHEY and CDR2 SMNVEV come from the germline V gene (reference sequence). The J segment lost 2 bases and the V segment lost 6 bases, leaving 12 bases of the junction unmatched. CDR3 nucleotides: TGTGCCAGCAGCCGTACCTCGACTAGCCGTCAAGAGACCCAGTACTTC. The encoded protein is CASSRTSTSRQETQYF.

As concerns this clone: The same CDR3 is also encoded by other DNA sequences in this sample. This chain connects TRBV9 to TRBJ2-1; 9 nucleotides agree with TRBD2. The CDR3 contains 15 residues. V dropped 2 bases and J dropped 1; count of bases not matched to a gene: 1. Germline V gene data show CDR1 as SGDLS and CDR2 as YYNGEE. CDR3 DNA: TGTGCCAGCAGCGTTGCGGGAGGGTCCTACAATGAGCAGTTCTTC. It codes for CASSVAGGSYNEQFF.

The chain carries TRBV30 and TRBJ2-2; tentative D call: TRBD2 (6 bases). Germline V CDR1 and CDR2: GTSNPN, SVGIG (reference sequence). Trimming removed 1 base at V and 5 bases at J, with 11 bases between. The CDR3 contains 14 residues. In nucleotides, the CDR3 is TGTGCCTGGAGTGCTAGCGACACAACCGGGGAGCTGTTTTTT. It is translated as CAWSASDTTGELFF.

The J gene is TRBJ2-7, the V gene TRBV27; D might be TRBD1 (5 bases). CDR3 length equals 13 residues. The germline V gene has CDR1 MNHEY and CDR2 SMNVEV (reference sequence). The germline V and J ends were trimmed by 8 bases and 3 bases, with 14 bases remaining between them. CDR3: CASGMDNLYEQYF. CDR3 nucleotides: TGTGCCAGCGGTATGGACAATCTCTACGAGCAGTACTTC.

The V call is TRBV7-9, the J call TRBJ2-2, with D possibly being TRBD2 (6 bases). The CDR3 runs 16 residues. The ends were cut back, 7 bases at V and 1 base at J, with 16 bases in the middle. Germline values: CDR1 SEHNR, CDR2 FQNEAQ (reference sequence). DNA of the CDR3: TGTGCCAGCAACCCGACCTGGCGGGAGAACACCGGGGAGCTGTTTTTT. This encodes CASNPTWRENTGELFF.

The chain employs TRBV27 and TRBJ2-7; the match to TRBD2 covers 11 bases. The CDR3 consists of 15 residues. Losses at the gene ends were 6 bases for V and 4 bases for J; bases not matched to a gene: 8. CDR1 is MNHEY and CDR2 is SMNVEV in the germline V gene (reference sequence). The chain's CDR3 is CASSLTSGRQYEQYF. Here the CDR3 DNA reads TGTGCCAGCAGCCTTACTAGCGGGAGACAATACGAGCAGTACTTC.

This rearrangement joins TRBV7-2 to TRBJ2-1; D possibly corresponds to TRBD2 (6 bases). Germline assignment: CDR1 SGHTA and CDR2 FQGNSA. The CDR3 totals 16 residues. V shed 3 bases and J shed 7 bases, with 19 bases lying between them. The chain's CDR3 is CASSLWVGSSSNEQFF. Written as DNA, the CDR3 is TGTGCCAGCAGCTTGTGGGTCGGGAGTTCGAGTAATGAGCAGTTCTTC.

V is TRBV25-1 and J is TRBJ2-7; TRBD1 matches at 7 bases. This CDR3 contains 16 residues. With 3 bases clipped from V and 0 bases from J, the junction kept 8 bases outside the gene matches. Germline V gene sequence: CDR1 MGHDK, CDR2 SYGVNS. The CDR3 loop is CASSDPTGVNSYEQYF. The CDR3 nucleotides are TGTGCCAGCAGTGATCCCACAGGGGTTAACTCCTACGAGCAGTACTTC.

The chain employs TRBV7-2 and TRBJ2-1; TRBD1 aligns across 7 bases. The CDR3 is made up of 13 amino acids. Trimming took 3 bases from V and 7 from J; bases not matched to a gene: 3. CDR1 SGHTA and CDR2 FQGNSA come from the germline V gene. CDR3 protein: CASSLTGWNEQFF. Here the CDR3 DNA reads TGTGCCAGCAGCTTGACAGGGTGGAATGAGCAGTTCTTC.

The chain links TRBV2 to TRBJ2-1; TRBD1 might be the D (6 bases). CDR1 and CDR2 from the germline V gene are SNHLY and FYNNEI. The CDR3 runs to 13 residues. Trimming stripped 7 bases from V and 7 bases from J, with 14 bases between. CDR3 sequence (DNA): TGTGCCAGCACGTCAGGGGAGATGAATGAGCAGTTCTTC. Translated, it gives CASTSGEMNEQFF.

The CDR3 loop is CASSFTRGRSGELFF. The CDR3 bases are TGTGCCAGCAGCTTCACCAGGGGGAGATCCGGGGAGCTGTTTTTT. This chain connects TRBV7-8 to TRBJ2-2; TRBD1 matches 7 bases. The V gene end was trimmed by 3 bases and the J gene end by 6 bases; junction bases not matched to a gene: 7. This CDR3 is built from 15 residues. In germline, CDR1 is SGHVS, CDR2 FQNEAQ.

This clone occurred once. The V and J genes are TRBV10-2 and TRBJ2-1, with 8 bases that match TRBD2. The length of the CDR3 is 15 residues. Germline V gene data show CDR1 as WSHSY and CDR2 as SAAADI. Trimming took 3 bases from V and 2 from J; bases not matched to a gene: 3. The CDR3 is CASSEIAGPYNEQFF. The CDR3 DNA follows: TGCGCCAGCAGTGAAATAGCGGGACCCTACAATGAGCAGTTCTTC.

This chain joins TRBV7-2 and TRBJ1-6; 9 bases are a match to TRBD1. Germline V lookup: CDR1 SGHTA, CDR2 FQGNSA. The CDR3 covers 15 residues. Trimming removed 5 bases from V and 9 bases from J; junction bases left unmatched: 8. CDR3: CASSPLADRGSPLHF. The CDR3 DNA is TGTGCCAGCAGCCCGCTAGCGGACAGGGGTTCACCCCTCCACTTT. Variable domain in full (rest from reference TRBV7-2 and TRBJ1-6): GAGVSQSPSNKVTEKGKDVELRCDPISGHTALYWYRQSLGQGLEFLIYFQGNSAPDKSGLPSDRFSAERTGGSVSTLTIQRTQQEDSAVYLCASSPLADRGSPLHFGNGTRLTVT.

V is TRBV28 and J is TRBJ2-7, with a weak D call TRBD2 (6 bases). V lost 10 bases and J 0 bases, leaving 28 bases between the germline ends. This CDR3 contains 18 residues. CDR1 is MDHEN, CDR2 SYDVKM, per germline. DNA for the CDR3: TGTGCCACCCTTGCACCGGGACTTGTTTCTCCCGGCTCCTACGAGCAGTACTTC. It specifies CATLAPGLVSPGSYEQYF.

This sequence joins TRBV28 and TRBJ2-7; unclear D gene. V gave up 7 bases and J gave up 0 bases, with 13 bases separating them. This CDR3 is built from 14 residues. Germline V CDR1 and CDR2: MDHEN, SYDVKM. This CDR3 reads CASTSSGSSYEQYF. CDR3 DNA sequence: TGTGCCAGCACCTCCAGTGGCAGCTCCTACGAGCAGTACTTC. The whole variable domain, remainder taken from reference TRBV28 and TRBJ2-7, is DVKVTQSSRYLVKRTGEKVFLECVQDMDHENMFWYRQDPGLGLRLIYFSYDVKMKEKGDIPEGYSVSREKKERFSLILESASTNQTSMYLCASTSSGSSYEQYFGPGTRLTVT.

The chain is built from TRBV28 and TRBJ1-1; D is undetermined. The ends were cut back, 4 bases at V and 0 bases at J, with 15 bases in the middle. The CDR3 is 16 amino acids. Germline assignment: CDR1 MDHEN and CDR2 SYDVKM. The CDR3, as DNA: TGTGCCAGCAGTTCCCAGTTTGTAGCGATGAACACTGAAGCTTTCTTT. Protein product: CASSSQFVAMNTEAFF. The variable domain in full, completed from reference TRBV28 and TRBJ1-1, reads DVKVTQSSRYLVKRTGEKVFLECVQDMDHENMFWYRQDPGLGLRLIYFSYDVKMKEKGDIPEGYSVSREKKERFSLILESASTNQTSMYLCASSSQFVAMNTEAFFGQGTRLTVV.

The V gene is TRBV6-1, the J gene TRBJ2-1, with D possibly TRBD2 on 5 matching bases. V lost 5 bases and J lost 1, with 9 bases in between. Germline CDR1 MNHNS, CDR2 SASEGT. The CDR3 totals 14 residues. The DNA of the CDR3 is TGTGCCAGCAGTTCCGGGAATTCCTACAATGAGCAGTTCTTC. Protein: CASSSGNSYNEQFF.

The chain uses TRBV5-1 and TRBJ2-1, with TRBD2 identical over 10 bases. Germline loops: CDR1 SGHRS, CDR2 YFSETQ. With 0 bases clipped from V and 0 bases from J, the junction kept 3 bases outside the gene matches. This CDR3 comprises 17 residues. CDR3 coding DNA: TGCGCCAGCAGCTTGGCGCCTAGCGGGAGCTCCTACAATGAGCAGTTCTTC. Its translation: CASSLAPSGSSYNEQFF.

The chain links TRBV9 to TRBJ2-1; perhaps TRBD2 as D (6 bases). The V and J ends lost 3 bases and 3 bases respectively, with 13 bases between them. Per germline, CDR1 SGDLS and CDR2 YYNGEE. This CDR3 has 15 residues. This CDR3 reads CASSGGGNHYNEQFF. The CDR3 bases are TGTGCCAGCAGCGGGGGAGGCAACCACTACAATGAGCAGTTCTTC. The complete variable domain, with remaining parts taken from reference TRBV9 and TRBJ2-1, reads DSGVTQTPKHLITATGQRVTLRCSPRSGDLSVYWYQQSLDQGLQFLIQYYNGEERAKGNILERFSAQQFPDLHSELNLSSLELGDSALYFCASSGGGNHYNEQFFGPGTRLTVL.

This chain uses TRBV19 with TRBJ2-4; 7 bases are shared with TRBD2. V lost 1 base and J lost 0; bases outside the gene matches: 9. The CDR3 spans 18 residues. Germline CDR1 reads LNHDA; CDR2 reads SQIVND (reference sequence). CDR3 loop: CASSIGASGVLAKNIQYF. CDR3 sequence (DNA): TGTGCCAGTAGTATAGGGGCTAGCGGAGTACTAGCCAAAAACATTCAGTACTTC.